This T cell receptor beta chain was captured in a study of T cells in localized non-small cell lung cancer. Losses at the gene ends were 4 bases for V and 2 bases for J; bases not matched to a gene: 3. This CDR3 spans 15 amino acids. Germline lookup yields CDR1 SGHDT and CDR2 YYEEEE. The assay was immunoSEQ multiplex PCR, and TCRdb's table has in-frame clones only and misses some. This repertoire shows approximately 20,000 clones, just over 90% found once; its top ten account for 4% to 5%. This clone has a single count. This chain connects TRBV5-6 to TRBJ2-7, with 13 bases lining up with TRBD2. This specimen was peripheral blood, taken before any cancer treatment. The receptor was isolated from a male donor at least 60 years old with stage I squamous cell lung carcinoma. Here the CDR3 DNA reads TGTGCCAGCAGCCGACTAGCGGGAGGAACCTACGAGCAGTACTTC. Protein product: CASSRLAGGTYEQYF.